The 10 T cell receptor beta chains listed next were all sequenced from one sample in a study of post-analysis software for immune sequencing data. Study-wide results and caveats: About five TRBV segments, including TRBV5-6, TRBV5-1 and TRBV20-1, were more frequent in patients than controls.

The antigens these receptors bind are not known. The TCR beta cDNA libraries contained unique molecular identifiers. MiXCR, run by TCRdb on the PCR reads, gives a single entry per CDR3 protein. The data hold about 430,000 distinct CDR3 sequences, with approximately 42% observed a single time. Sequencing input: blood. The receptors were gathered from a girl between 2 and 10 years old with multiple sclerosis.

The sample holds one count of this clonotype. This rearrangement joins TRBV28 to TRBJ2-1, with unresolved D. CDR3 length: 13 residues. CDR1 is MDHEN and CDR2 is SYDVKM in the germline V gene. Trimming took off 5 bases at V and 6 bases at J, with 11 bases between the two ends. CDR3 loop: CASSPSNSNEQFF. The CDR3 DNA reads TGTGCCAGCAGTCCCTCCAACTCCAATGAGCAGTTCTTC.

The table lists this clonotype with a few counts. The gene calls are TRBV5-1 and TRBJ1-1; D is unclear. The V gene lost 1 base and the J gene lost 0 bases, with 7 bases spanning the gap. CDR1 is SGHRS, CDR2 YFSETQ, per germline. The CDR3 length is 14 residues. CDR3 in DNA: TGCGCCAGCAGCTTGAACGGGGTGAACACTGAAGCTTTCTTT. It is translated as CASSLNGVNTEAFF.

The chain employs TRBV4-1 and TRBJ2-7; D is unclear. CDR1 and CDR2 from the germline V gene are MGHRA and YSYEKL. V was pared by 0 bases and J by 0 bases, with 6 bases between. This CDR3 comprises 14 residues. For the CDR3, the DNA is TGCGCCAGCAGCCAAGATTACACCTCCTACGAGCAGTACTTC. It translates to CASSQDYTSYEQYF.

This clonotype turned up a few times. The V gene is TRBV20-1, the J gene TRBJ2-3; the D gene could be TRBD1 or TRBD2 (6 bases each). The germline gives CDR1 DFQATT, CDR2 SNEGSKA (reference sequence). The CDR3 has 16 amino acids. Trimming took off 0 bases at V and 1 base at J, with 14 bases between the two ends. CDR3 amino acids: CSAREQGTGGTDTQYF. CDR3 sequence (DNA): TGCAGTGCTAGAGAGCAGGGGACGGGAGGCACAGATACGCAGTATTTT.

J is TRBJ2-7 and V is TRBV29-1; the D gene is possibly TRBD2 (5 bases). V dropped 4 bases and J dropped 0 bases, with 13 bases sitting between them. Per germline, CDR1 SQVTM and CDR2 ANQGSEA. The CDR3 spans 14 residues. The CDR3 is CSVVPPTSSYEQYF. For the CDR3, the DNA is TGCAGCGTTGTCCCCCCAACTAGCTCCTACGAGCAGTACTTC.

This chain joins TRBV4-1 and TRBJ2-3; 8 nucleotides agree with TRBD2. CDR3 length equals 17 residues. Germline V gives CDR1 MGHRA, CDR2 YSYEKL. V shed 4 bases and J 4 bases; nucleotides not matched to a gene: 13. CDR3 nucleotides: TGCGCCAGCAGCCCGGCGGCGGGACTAGTAGGGGCAGATACGCAGTATTTT. Its protein is CASSPAAGLVGADTQYF.

The chain employs TRBV15 and TRBJ1-4, with D possibly matching TRBD1 (6 bases). Trimming took off 0 bases at V and 7 bases at J, with 18 bases between the two ends. CDR3 size: 17 residues. The germline CDR1 and CDR2 sequences are LNHNV and YYDKDF (reference sequence). DNA for the CDR3: TGTGCCACCAGCAGAGATGGGCCCAGGGGTATGAGTGAAAAACTGTTTTTT. Its translation: CATSRDGPRGMSEKLFF.

The chain has TRBV7-3 and TRBJ2-5, with D hard to call. Germline CDR1 is SGHTA and CDR2 is FQGTGA. This CDR3 comprises 13 residues. The V end was cut by 3 bases, the J end by 3 bases, with 8 bases between. The DNA for the CDR3 is TGTGCCAGCAGCTTGAACGACAAAGAGACCCAGTACTTC. Amino acids: CASSLNDKETQYF. Looking up the rest from reference TRBV7-3 and TRBJ2-5 gives the full variable domain: GAGVSQTPSNKVTEKGKYVELRCDPISGHTALYWYRQSLGQGPEFLIYFQGTGAADDSGLPNDRFFAVRPEGSVSTLKIQRTERGDSAVYLCASSLNDKETQYFGPGTRLLVL.

The CDR3 DNA reads TGTGCCAGCAGTTTACCGAGCACTGAAGCTTTCTTT. Residues: CASSLPSTEAFF. The chain recombines TRBV27 with TRBJ1-1; D ambiguous. The CDR3 runs to 12 residues. With 2 bases removed from V and 4 bases from J, the gap between germline ends came to 5 bases. Germline V gene data show CDR1 as MNHEY and CDR2 as SMNVEV (reference sequence).

This clonotype has just a few counts. The chain couples TRBV7-6 to TRBJ1-4; possibly TRBD1 for D (6 bases). V was shortened by 6 bases and J by 8 bases, with 19 bases between the two germline ends. Germline lookup yields CDR1 SGHVS and CDR2 FNYEAQ. The CDR3 covers 15 residues. The CDR3 DNA sequence: TGTGCCAGCAGGCCGATTCAGGGGAGGCGAGAAAAACTGTTTTTT. Translated: CASRPIQGRREKLFF. The full variable domain, with the rest looked up from reference TRBV7-6 and TRBJ1-4, is GAGVSQSPRYKVTKRGQDVALRCDPISGHVSLYWYRQALGQGPEFLTYFNYEAQQDKSGLPNDRFSAERPEGSISTLTIQRTEQRDSAMYRCASRPIQGRREKLFFGSGTQLSVL.